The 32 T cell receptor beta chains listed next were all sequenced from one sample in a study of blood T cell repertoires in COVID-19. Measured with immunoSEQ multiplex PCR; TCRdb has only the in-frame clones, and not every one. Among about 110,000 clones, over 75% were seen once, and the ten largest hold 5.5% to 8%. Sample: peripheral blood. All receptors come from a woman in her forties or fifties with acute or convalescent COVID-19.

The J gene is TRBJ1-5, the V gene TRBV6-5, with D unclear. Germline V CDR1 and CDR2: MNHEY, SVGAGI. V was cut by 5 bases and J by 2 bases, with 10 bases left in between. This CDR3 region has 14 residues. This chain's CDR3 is CASSLSNGNQPQHF. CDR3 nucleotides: TGTGCCAGCAGTCTTTCTAACGGCAATCAGCCCCAGCATTTT.

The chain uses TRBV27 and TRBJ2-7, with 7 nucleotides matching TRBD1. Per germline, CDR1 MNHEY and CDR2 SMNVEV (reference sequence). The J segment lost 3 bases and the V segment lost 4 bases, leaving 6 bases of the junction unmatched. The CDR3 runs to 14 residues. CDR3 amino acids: CASSSQWDSYEQYF. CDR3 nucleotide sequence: TGTGCCAGCAGTTCTCAATGGGACAGCTACGAGCAGTACTTC.

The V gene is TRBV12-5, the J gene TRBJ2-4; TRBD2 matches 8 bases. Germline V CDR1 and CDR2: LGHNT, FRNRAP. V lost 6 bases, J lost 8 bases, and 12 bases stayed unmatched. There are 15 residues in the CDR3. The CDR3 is CASGLSTAGGDIQYF. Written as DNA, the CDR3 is TGTGCTAGTGGCCTCTCGACGGCCGGGGGGGACATTCAGTACTTC.

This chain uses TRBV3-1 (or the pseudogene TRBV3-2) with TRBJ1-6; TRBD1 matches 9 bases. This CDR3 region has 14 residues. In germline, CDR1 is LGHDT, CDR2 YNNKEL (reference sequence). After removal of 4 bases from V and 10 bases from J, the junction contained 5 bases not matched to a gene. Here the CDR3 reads CASSLDRGKSPLHF. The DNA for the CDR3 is TGTGCCAGCAGCCTGGACAGGGGAAAATCACCCCTCCACTTT.

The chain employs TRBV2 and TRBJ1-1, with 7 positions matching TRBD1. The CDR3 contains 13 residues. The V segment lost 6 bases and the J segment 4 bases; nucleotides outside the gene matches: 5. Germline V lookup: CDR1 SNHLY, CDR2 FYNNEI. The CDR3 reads CASRAGGGTEAFF. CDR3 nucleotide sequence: TGTGCCAGCAGAGCAGGGGGAGGCACTGAAGCTTTCTTT.

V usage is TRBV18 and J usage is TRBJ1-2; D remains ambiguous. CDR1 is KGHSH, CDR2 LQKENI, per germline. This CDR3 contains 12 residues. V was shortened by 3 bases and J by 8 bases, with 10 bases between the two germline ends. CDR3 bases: TGTGCCAGCTCACCGTCGGGGAACGGCTACACCTTC. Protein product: CASSPSGNGYTF.

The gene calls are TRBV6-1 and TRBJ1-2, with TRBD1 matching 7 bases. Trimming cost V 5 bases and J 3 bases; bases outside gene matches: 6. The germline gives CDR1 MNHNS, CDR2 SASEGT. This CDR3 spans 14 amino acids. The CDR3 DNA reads TGTGCCAGCAGTTCAGGGGGGTCTCACTATGGCTACACCTTC. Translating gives CASSSGGSHYGYTF.

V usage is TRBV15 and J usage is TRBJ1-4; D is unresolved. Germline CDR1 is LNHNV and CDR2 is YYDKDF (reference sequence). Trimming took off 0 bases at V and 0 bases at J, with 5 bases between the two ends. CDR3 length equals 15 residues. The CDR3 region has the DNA TGTGCCACCAGCAGAGATACAGCAACTAATGAAAAACTGTTTTTT. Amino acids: CATSRDTATNEKLFF.

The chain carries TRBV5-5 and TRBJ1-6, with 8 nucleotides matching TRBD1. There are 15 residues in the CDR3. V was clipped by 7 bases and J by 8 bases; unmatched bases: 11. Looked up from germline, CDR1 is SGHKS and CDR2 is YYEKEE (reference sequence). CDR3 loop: CASAFRGLRDSPLHF. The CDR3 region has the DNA TGTGCCAGCGCGTTCAGGGGGCTTAGGGATTCACCCCTCCACTTT.

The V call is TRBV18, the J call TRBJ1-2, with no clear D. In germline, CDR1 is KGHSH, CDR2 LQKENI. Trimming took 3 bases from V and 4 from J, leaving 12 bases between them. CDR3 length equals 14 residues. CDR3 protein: CASSPRVEGYGYTF. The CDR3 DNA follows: TGTGCCAGCTCACCCCGGGTCGAGGGCTATGGCTACACCTTC.

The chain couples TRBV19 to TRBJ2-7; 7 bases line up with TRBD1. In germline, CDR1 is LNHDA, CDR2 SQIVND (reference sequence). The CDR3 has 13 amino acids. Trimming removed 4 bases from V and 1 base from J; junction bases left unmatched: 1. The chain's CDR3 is CASSRDRSYEQYF. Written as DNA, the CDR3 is TGTGCCAGTAGTAGGGACAGATCCTACGAGCAGTACTTC. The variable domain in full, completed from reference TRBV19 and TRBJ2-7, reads DGGITQSPKYLFRKEGQNVTLSCEQNLNHDAMYWYRQDPGQGLRLIYYSQIVNDFQKGDIAEGYSVSREKKESFPLTVTSAQKNPTAFYLCASSRDRSYEQYFGPGTRLTVT.

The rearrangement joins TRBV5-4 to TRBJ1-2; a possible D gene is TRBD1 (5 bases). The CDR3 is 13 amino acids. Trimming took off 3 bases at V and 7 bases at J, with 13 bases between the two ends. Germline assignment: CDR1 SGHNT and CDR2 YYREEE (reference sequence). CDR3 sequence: CASSSAGMSGYTF. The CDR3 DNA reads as TGTGCCAGCAGCTCGGCAGGGATGAGTGGCTACACCTTC.

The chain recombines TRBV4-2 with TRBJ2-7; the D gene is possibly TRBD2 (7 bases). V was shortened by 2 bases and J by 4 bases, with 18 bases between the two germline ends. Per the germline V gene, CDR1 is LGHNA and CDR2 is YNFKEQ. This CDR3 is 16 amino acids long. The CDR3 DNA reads TGTGCCAGCAGCCAACCCACGACGGGGGGCTGGTACGAGCAGTACTTC. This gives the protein CASSQPTTGGWYEQYF.

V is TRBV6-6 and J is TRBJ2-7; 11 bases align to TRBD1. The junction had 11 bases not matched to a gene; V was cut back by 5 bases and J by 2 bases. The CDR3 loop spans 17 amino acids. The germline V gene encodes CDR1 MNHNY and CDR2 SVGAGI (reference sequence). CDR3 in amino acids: CASSLGQGARPTYEQYF. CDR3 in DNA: TGTGCCAGCAGTCTTGGACAGGGGGCGCGACCGACCTACGAGCAGTACTTC.

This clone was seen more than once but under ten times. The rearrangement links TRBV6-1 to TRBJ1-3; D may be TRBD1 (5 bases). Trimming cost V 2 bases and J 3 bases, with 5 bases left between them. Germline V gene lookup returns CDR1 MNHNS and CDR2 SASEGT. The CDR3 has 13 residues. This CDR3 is CASSEQGGNTIYF. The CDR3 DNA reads TGTGCCAGCAGTGAACAGGGTGGAAACACCATATATTTT.

This CDR3 reads CASSPGQGAQNSPLHF. In DNA form, the CDR3 reads TGTGCCAGCAGTCCGGGACAGGGGGCGCAAAATTCACCCCTCCACTTT. The chain carries TRBV27 and TRBJ1-6, with TRBD1 matching over 12 bases. V shed 5 bases and J 7 bases; nucleotides not matched to a gene: 6. The V gene's germline CDR1 is MNHEY and CDR2 SMNVEV (reference sequence). The length of the CDR3 is 16 residues.

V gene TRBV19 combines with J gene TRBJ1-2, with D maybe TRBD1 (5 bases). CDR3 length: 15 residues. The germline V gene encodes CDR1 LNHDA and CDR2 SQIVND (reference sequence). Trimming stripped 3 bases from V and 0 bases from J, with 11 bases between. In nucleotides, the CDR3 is TGTGCCAGTAGTATCCACGGGGGACCTAACTATGGCTACACCTTC. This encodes CASSIHGGPNYGYTF.

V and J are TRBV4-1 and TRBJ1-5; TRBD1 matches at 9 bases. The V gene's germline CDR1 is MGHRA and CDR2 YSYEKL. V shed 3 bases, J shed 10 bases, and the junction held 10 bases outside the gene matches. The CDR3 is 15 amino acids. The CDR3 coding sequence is TGCGCCAGCAGCCAGGCGGACAGGGGTGCTCGACCCCAGCATTTT. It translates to CASSQADRGARPQHF.

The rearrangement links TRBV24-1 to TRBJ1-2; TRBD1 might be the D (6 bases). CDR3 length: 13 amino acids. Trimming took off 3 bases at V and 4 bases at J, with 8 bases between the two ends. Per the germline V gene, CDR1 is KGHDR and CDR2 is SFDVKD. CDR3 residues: CATSDTGIYGYTF. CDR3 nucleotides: TGTGCCACCAGTGATACAGGGATCTATGGCTACACCTTC.

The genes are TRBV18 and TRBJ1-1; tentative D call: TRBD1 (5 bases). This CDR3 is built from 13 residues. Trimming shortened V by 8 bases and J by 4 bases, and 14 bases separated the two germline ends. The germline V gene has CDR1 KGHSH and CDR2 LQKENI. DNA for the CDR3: TGTGCCAGCACGCAGGCCGGGGGCACTGAAGCTTTCTTT. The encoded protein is CASTQAGGTEAFF.

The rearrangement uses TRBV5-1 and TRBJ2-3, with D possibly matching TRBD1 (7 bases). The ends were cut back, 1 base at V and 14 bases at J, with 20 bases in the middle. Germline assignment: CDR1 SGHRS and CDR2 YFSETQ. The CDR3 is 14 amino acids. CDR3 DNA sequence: TGCGCCAGCAGCTTGTCGGAGGGGGCCCAGCGGATGTATTTT. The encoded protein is CASSLSEGAQRMYF.

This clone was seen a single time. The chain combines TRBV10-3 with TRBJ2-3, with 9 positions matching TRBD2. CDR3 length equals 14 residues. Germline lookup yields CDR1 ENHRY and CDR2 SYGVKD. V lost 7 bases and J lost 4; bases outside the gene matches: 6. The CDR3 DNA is TGTGCCATCATGGGCGGGGGGGCGGCAGATACGCAGTATTTT. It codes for CAIMGGGAADTQYF.

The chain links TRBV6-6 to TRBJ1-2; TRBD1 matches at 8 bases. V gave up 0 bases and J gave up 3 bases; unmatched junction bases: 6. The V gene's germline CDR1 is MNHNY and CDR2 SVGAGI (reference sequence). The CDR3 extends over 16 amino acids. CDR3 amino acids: CASSYSAGQGDYGYTF. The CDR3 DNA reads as TGTGCCAGCAGTTACTCGGCAGGACAGGGCGACTATGGCTACACCTTC.

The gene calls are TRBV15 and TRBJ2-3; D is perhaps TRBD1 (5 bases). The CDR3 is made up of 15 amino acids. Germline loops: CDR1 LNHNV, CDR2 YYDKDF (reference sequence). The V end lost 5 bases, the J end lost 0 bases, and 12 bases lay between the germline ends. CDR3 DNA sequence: TGTGCCACCAGCTCTAGGACAACTAGCACAGATACGCAGTATTTT. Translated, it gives CATSSRTTSTDTQYF.

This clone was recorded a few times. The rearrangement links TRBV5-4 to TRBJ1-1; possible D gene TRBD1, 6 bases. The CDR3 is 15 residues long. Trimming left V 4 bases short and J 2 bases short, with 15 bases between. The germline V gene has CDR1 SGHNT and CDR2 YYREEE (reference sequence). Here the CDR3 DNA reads TGTGCCAGCAGCGTACCCACAGGGAGCAACACTGAAGCTTTCTTT. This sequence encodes CASSVPTGSNTEAFF.

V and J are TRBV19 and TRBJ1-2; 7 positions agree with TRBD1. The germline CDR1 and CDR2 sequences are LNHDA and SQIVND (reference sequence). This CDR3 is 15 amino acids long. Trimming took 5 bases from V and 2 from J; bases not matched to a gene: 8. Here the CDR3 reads CASSLGDRPNYGYTF. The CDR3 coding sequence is TGTGCCAGTAGTCTAGGGGACAGACCAAACTATGGCTACACCTTC.

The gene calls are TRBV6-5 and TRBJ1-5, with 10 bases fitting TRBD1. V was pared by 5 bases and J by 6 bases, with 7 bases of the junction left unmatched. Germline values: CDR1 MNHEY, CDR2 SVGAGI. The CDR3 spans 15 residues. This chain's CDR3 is CASSRTGGRGQPQHF. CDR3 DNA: TGTGCCAGCAGTCGGACAGGGGGTAGAGGTCAGCCCCAGCATTTT.

The CDR3 region is CATSEPPSSYNSPLHF. The CDR3 DNA reads as TGTGCCACCAGCGAACCTCCGAGCTCCTATAATTCACCCCTCCACTTT. This sequence joins TRBV15 and TRBJ1-6, with D uncertain. The CDR3 is made up of 16 amino acids. Trimming stripped 5 bases from V and 0 bases from J, with 11 bases between. Per germline, CDR1 LNHNV and CDR2 YYDKDF (reference sequence).

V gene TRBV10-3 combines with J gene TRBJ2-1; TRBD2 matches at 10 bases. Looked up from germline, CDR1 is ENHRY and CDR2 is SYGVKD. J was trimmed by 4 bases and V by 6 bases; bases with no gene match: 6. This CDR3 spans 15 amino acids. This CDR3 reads CAISPSGGQYNEQFF. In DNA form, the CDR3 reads TGTGCCATCAGCCCTAGCGGGGGACAATACAATGAGCAGTTCTTC.

Here the CDR3 reads CASSSSGDTQYF. CDR3 nucleotide sequence: TGCGCCAGCAGCTCCAGCGGAGATACGCAGTATTTT. The rearrangement links TRBV5-1 to TRBJ2-3; D is perhaps TRBD2 (5 bases). The CDR3 covers 12 residues. Trimming removed 3 bases from V and 5 bases from J, with 7 bases in between. Germline CDR1 and CDR2: SGHRS and YFSETQ. The whole variable domain, remainder taken from reference TRBV5-1 and TRBJ2-3, is KAGVTQTPRYLIKTRGQQVTLSCSPISGHRSVSWYQQTPGQGLQFLFEYFSETQRNKGNFPGRFSGRQFSNSRSEMNVSTLELGDSALYLCASSSSGDTQYFGPGTRLTVL.

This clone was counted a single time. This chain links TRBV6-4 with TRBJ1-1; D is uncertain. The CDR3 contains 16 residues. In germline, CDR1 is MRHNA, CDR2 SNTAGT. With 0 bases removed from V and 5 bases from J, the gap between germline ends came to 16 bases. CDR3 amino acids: CASSDSEQREGTEAFF. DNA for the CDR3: TGTGCCAGCAGTGACTCCGAACAACGGGAAGGGACTGAAGCTTTCTTT.

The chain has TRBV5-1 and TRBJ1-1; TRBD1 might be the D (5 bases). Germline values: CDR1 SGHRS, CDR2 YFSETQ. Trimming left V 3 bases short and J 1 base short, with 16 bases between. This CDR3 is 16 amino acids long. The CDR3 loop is CASSSLGGTGNTEAFF. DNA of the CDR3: TGCGCCAGCAGCTCCCTGGGGGGGACGGGGAACACTGAAGCTTTCTTT.